This T cell receptor beta chain is from a study of CD8 T cells in ankylosing spondylitis. Whole-study findings and limits: With a CD8+ phenotype, disease-linked clones were relatively rare in peripheral blood. Reportedly, matched ankylosing spondylitis synovial fluid was significantly enriched for disease-linked clones. Among TCR beta sequences, a motif of eight highly homologous variants appeared characteristic of ankylosing spondylitis blood. Prior literature has documented some motif variants in synovial fluid and blood from reactive arthritis.

Details on this clonotype: What it binds is not known.

Quantitative molecular-barcoded 5'-RACE generated the TCR beta libraries. A single record per CDR3 protein comes from TCRdb applying MiXCR to the 5' RACE reads. This sample has 400,000 to 450,000 distinct CDR3 sequences, with more than 15% found just once. This CDR3 has 12 amino acids. Trimming cost V 5 bases and J 5 bases; bases outside gene matches: 2. From germline, CDR1 is SGHDT and CDR2 YYEEEE. Input material: blood, either unsorted or a sorted T cell fraction (not recorded which). The V and J genes are TRBV5-6 and TRBJ2-5; 8 bases are a match to TRBD2. This clonotype was obtained from a male donor with ankylosing spondylitis. The CDR3 protein is CASSSGKETQYF. The CDR3 nucleotides are TGTGCCAGCAGTAGCGGGAAGGAGACCCAGTACTTC.